This T cell receptor beta chain was sequenced for a study of CD8+CD57+ T cells in acquired aplastic anemia. Overall study context: DNA recovered from sorted CD4+ and CD8+ cells had a mean of about 3 ug.

Patients who underwent sequencing had shown CD8+CD57+ cell expansion by flow cytometry. The CDR3 has 14 amino acids. Germline CDR1 DFQATT, CDR2 SNEGSKA (reference sequence). V lost 6 bases, J lost 6 bases, and 9 bases stayed unmatched. Remarks on this clonotype: Its antigen is still unknown.

Whole-study findings and limits: Patient and control CD8+ Simpson's diversity was not significantly different. There were around 28 CD8+ CDR3 sequences that occurred in both patients and controls.

Genomic DNA, the template, was used for profiling of the TCR beta VDJ and CDR3. TCRdb analysed the reads with MiXCR anew, one entry per CDR3 protein. The table records around 220,000 distinct CDR3 sequences, roughly 50% of them present only once. The V gene is TRBV20-1, the J gene TRBJ1-5, with 9 bases that match TRBD1. Sequenced material: sorted CD4+, CD8+, or CD8+CD57+ T cells (not recorded which) from PBMCs. This TCR was recovered from a human donor with aplastic anemia. The CDR3 loop reads CSAKMGTGSQPQHF. The CDR3 DNA is TGCAGTGCAAAAATGGGGACAGGGAGTCAGCCCCAGCATTTT.